This is a list of T cell receptor beta chains from one sample in a study of blood T cell repertoires in COVID-19. TCRdb keeps only in-frame clones here, not all; method: immunoSEQ multiplex PCR. The data show about 150,000 clones, with 80% to 90% seen just once and about 2.5% held by the top ten. Sequencing was carried out using peripheral blood. The receptors stem from a woman aged 70-85 years with acute or convalescent COVID-19. CDR3s include the opening cysteine and the closing phenylalanine or tryptophan. The order of the fields is clone size, V gene, J gene, D gene, CDR3 protein, CDR3 DNA. A D gene is named only where the DNA matches it firmly. Expanded clones are given a class, and other clones once, few, many or no size at all.

NA	TRBV18	TRBJ1-1	NA	CASSPLGGRDTEAFF	TGTGCCAGCTCACCCCTGGGGGGAAGGGACACTGAAGCTTTCTTT
NA	TRBV19	TRBJ1-2	NA	CASSTRGEITNYGYTF	TGTGCCAGTAGCACCAGGGGAGAGATAACTAACTATGGCTACACCTTC
NA	TRBV6-5	TRBJ1-1	NA	CASSPRGQNTEAFF	TGTGCCAGCAGCCCCCGGGGACAGAACACTGAAGCTTTCTTT
NA	TRBV18	TRBJ1-6	NA	CASSPPQQGWNSPLHF	TGTGCCAGCTCACCACCCCAGCAGGGGTGGAATTCACCCCTCCACTTT
NA	TRBV6-5	TRBJ1-6	TRBD1	CASRDRENSPLHF	TGTGCCAGCCGCGACAGGGAGAATTCACCCCTCCACTTT
NA	TRBV11-2	TRBJ1-6	NA	CASSLRSGWDNSPLHF	TGTGCCAGCAGCTTACGTTCAGGGTGGGATAATTCACCCCTCCACTTT
NA	TRBV11-1	TRBJ2-2	TRBD1	CATQRARGRTGELFF	TGTGCCACCCAAAGGGCCAGGGGGCGCACCGGGGAGCTGTTTTTT
NA	TRBV4-1	TRBJ1-1	TRBD1	CASSHQPGGTEAFF	TGCGCCAGCAGCCACCAACCAGGGGGCACTGAAGCTTTCTTT
few	TRBV3-1/TRBV3-2	TRBJ1-3	NA	CASSLGGSGNTIYF	TGTGCCAGCAGCCTAGGGGGCTCTGGAAACACCATATATTTT
NA	TRBV11-2	TRBJ2-7	TRBD2	CASSPRLAGASYEQYF	TGTGCCAGCAGCCCGCGACTAGCGGGGGCCTCCTACGAGCAGTACTTC
NA	TRBV6-5	TRBJ2-5	TRBD2	CASSYSERGTETQYF	TGTGCCAGCAGTTACTCAGAGCGGGGAACGGAGACCCAGTACTTC
NA	TRBV28	TRBJ1-5	NA	CASSLSLQGWNQPQHF	TGTGCCAGCAGTTTATCCCTCCAGGGGTGGAATCAGCCCCAGCATTTT
few	TRBV5-1	TRBJ1-3	TRBD1	CASSLGDRAGNTIYF	TGCGCCAGCAGCTTGGGGGACAGGGCTGGAAACACCATATATTTT
NA	TRBV14	TRBJ2-2	TRBD2	CASSLVFREAGELFF	TGTGCCAGCAGTCTAGTTTTCCGGGAGGCCGGGGAGCTGTTTTTT
NA	TRBV20-1	TRBJ1-6	NA	CSGQSNSPLHF	TGCAGTGGACAGTCGAATTCACCCCTCCACTTT
NA	TRBV18	TRBJ1-4	NA	CASSPQEAQGETNEKLFF	TGTGCCAGCTCACCCCAAGAGGCGCAGGGCGAAACTAATGAAAAACTGTTTTTT
NA	TRBV5-4	TRBJ1-2	TRBD1	CASSPWDRDIYGYTF	TGTGCCAGCAGCCCCTGGGACAGGGATATTTATGGCTACACCTTC
NA	TRBV6-2/TRBV6-3	TRBJ2-2	NA	CASSTTYDRLLNTGELFF	TGTGCCAGCAGTACTACCTATGACAGGCTCCTTAACACCGGGGAGCTGTTTTTT
NA	TRBV6-2/TRBV6-3	TRBJ1-5	NA	CASSTPGGAGPQHF	TGTGCCAGCAGTACCCCGGGGGGCGCAGGGCCCCAGCATTTT
NA	TRBV27	TRBJ1-2	TRBD1	CASSLSRGTGNYGYTF	TGTGCCAGCAGTTTATCGCGGGGGACAGGGAACTATGGCTACACCTTC
NA	TRBV23-1	TRBJ2-2	TRBD2	CASSQNRGAGELFF	TGCGCCAGCAGCCAAAACCGGGGGGCCGGGGAGCTGTTTTTT
NA	TRBV11-3	TRBJ2-1	NA	CASSLDQAVGARNEQFF	TGTGCCAGCAGCTTAGACCAGGCTGTGGGGGCGCGGAATGAGCAGTTCTTC
NA	TRBV2	TRBJ1-1	NA	CASSEDPPLRAFF	TGTGCCAGCAGTGAAGATCCACCCCTGCGGGCTTTCTTT
NA	TRBV15	TRBJ1-1	NA	CATADTRVRGTEAFF	TGTGCCACCGCAGATACCAGGGTGAGAGGCACTGAAGCTTTCTTT
NA	TRBV30	TRBJ1-5	NA	CAWSEGHPNQPQHF	TGTGCCTGGAGTGAGGGGCACCCAAATCAGCCCCAGCATTTT
NA	TRBV5-4	TRBJ1-4	NA	CASSLRTVATNEKLFF	TGTGCCAGCAGCCTCAGGACAGTAGCAACTAATGAAAAACTGTTTTTT
NA	TRBV21-1	TRBJ1-5	NA	CASSDRDRGYSNQPQHF	TGTGCCAGCAGCGACCGGGACAGGGGATATAGCAATCAGCCCCAGCATTTT
NA	TRBV11-2	TRBJ1-4	NA	CASSLGGANEKLFF	TGTGCCAGCAGCCTTGGGGGGGCTAATGAAAAACTGTTTTTT
once	TRBV19	TRBJ1-6	TRBD1	CASSWTGYNSPLHF	TGTGCCAGTAGTTGGACAGGTTATAATTCACCCCTCCACTTT
NA	TRBV6-1	TRBJ2-1	NA	CASSENLLRSYNEQFF	TGTGCCAGCAGTGAAAACCTCCTCCGGTCCTACAATGAGCAGTTCTTC
NA	TRBV6-6	TRBJ2-3	TRBD1	CASIVGQGVSTDTQYF	TGTGCCAGCATAGTGGGACAGGGTGTTAGCACAGATACGCAGTATTTT
NA	TRBV19	TRBJ1-5	NA	CASSIPRQYQPQHF	TGTGCCAGTAGTATCCCGAGGCAGTATCAGCCCCAGCATTTT
NA	TRBV19	TRBJ2-5	NA	CASSLGAGAQETQYF	TGTGCCAGTAGTCTGGGTGCGGGGGCCCAAGAGACCCAGTACTTC
NA	TRBV6-6	TRBJ1-3	NA	CATHSLAGNTIYF	TGTGCCACCCACTCTCTGGCTGGAAACACCATATATTTT
NA	TRBV4-2	TRBJ1-3	NA	CASSQDISGDTIYF	TGTGCCAGCAGCCAGGACATATCTGGAGACACCATATATTTT
once	TRBV9	TRBJ1-1	NA	CASSVTGSGTEAFF	TGTGCCAGCAGCGTAACAGGGAGTGGGACTGAAGCTTTCTTT
NA	TRBV30	TRBJ2-3	TRBD2	CAWSWRGRGTDTQYF	TGTGCCTGGAGCTGGCGGGGGAGGGGCACAGATACGCAGTATTTT
NA	TRBV7-8	TRBJ1-5	NA	CASSLRVLDSNQPQHF	TGTGCCAGCAGCTTACGGGTCCTGGATAGCAATCAGCCCCAGCATTTT
NA	TRBV19	TRBJ1-2	NA	CASSIDPSGVPGTF	TGTGCCAGTAGTATAGATCCTTCAGGGGTCCCAGGCACCTTC
NA	TRBV4-1	TRBJ1-4	TRBD1	CASSQAPGQGKVNEKLFF	TGCGCCAGCAGCCAAGCCCCGGGACAGGGAAAGGTGAATGAAAAACTGTTTTTT
NA	TRBV5-6	TRBJ2-5	TRBD2	CASSLANRGGRETQYF	TGTGCCAGCAGCTTGGCCAATCGGGGGGGCCGGGAGACCCAGTACTTC